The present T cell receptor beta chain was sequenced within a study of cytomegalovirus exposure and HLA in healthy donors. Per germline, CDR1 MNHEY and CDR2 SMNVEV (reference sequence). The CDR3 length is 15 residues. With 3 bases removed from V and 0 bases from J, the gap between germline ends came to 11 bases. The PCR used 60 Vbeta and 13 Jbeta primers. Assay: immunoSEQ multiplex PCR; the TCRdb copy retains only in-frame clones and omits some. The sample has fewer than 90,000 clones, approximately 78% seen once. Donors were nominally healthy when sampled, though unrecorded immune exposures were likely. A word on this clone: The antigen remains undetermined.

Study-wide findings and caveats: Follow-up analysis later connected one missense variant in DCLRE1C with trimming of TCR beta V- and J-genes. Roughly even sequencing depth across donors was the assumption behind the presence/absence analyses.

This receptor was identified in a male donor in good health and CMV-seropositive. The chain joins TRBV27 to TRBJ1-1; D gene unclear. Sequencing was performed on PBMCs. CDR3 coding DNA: TGTGCCAGCAGTTTGGCCCCCGAAGTGAACACTGAAGCTTTCTTT. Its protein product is CASSLAPEVNTEAFF.